Listed below are T cell receptor beta chains from one sample, sequenced in a study of siplizumab effects on memory and regulatory T cells. The data were produced by immunoSEQ multiplex PCR, yet TCRdb's version contains in-frame clones alone and is incomplete. The sample includes fewer than 85,000 clones, 87% of them seen just once. Sequencing was done on a sample of Tregs sorted from blood. These receptor sequences come from a human donor in good health. CDR3s include the opening cysteine and the closing phenylalanine or tryptophan. The D gene is left open where the match is weak. Size is stated for part of the rows, as once, few or many counts, or as a class when the clone is expanded.

D gene,V gene,clone size,J gene,CDR3 DNA,CDR3 protein
TRBD1,TRBV6-1,NA,TRBJ2-1,TGTGCCAGCAGTGGGATTGTGGGGACAGGGATTGCGAATGAGCAGTTCTTC,CASSGIVGTGIANEQFF
NA,TRBV2,NA,TRBJ1-5,TGTGCCAGCAGAGTAGAGGGGGGTCAGCCCCAGCATTTT,CASRVEGGQPQHF
TRBD1,TRBV7-2,NA,TRBJ1-1,TGTGCCAGCAGCACAGGGGGCCTGAACACTGAAGCTTTCTTT,CASSTGGLNTEAFF
TRBD2,TRBV14,NA,TRBJ2-7,TGTGCCAGCAGCCAAGAAGGACTAGCGGGGGGACGGCACGAGCAGTACTTC,CASSQEGLAGGRHEQYF
NA,TRBV10-2,once,TRBJ1-3,TGCGCCAGCAAGGACTCAGGGGCGGACACCATATATTTT,CASKDSGADTIYF
NA,TRBV6-1,NA,TRBJ1-1,TGTGCCAGCAGTGAACGTAGAGTTGGTGAAGCTTTCTTT,CASSERRVGEAFF
NA,TRBV5-1,NA,TRBJ2-5,TGCGCCAGCAGCTTGGGGACAGTACAAGAGACCCAGTACTTC,CASSLGTVQETQYF
NA,TRBV5-6,NA,TRBJ2-7,TGTGCCAGCAGCGCCTGGGGGGACCCCTACGAGCAGTACTTC,CASSAWGDPYEQYF
TRBD2,TRBV19,NA,TRBJ2-7,TGTGCCAGTAGTACTCTAGCGGGGGGCTCCTACGAGCAGTACTTC,CASSTLAGGSYEQYF
NA,TRBV18,NA,TRBJ2-7,TGTGCCAGCTCACCACAGGGGAAGGGGTACGAGCAGTACTTC,CASSPQGKGYEQYF
NA,TRBV4-3,NA,TRBJ1-3,TGCGCCAGCAGCCAGGGCCTCTCTGGAAACACCATATATTTT,CASSQGLSGNTIYF
NA,TRBV25-1,few,TRBJ1-1,TGTGCCAGCAGTAGGGTCACTGAAGCTTTCTTT,CASSRVTEAFF
TRBD1,TRBV7-6,NA,TRBJ2-5,TGTGCCAGCAGCCGGGACAGGGCCCGGGAGACCCAGTACTTC,CASSRDRARETQYF
NA,TRBV5-4,NA,TRBJ2-5,TGTGCCAGCAGCTTGGGGGGCCTAACTAAAGAGACCCAGTACTTC,CASSLGGLTKETQYF
NA,TRBV2,NA,TRBJ1-2,TGTGCCAGCAGTGGGGGGACCTTCTATGGCTACACCTTC,CASSGGTFYGYTF
NA,TRBV6-6,NA,TRBJ1-1,TGTGCCAGCAGTATGGGTGTGTACACTGAAGCTTTCTTT,CASSMGVYTEAFF
NA,TRBV28,few,TRBJ1-2,TGTGCCAGCAGTTTATGGGGAGTTAACTATGGCTACACCTTC,CASSLWGVNYGYTF
TRBD1,TRBV7-8,NA,TRBJ2-7,TGTGCCAGCAGCTTGCCCGGGACAGGGGCTAAGCAGTACTTC,CASSLPGTGAKQYF
NA,TRBV18,NA,TRBJ1-5,TGTGCCAGCTCACTCCGGACAGCTTGGCAGGGCAATCAGCCCCAGCATTTT,CASSLRTAWQGNQPQHF
TRBD1,TRBV7-9,once,TRBJ1-3,TGTGCCAGCAGTACAGGGGCCCTCTCTGGAAACACCATATATTTT,CASSTGALSGNTIYF
TRBD2,TRBV6-1,once,TRBJ2-5,TGTGCCAGCAGTGATTTGGCGGGGGGGCAAGAGACCCAGTACTTC,CASSDLAGGQETQYF
NA,TRBV27,NA,TRBJ1-1,TGTGCCAGCAGTTTCTTTCCCGGGACAAGGAACACTGAAGCTTTCTTT,CASSFFPGTRNTEAFF
TRBD1,TRBV6-5,NA,TRBJ1-1,TGTGCCAGCAGGAGGGGGCCCACTGAAGCTTTCTTT,CASRRGPTEAFF
NA,TRBV2,NA,TRBJ2-3,TGTGCCAGCAGGGCCTGGACAGTCCTGACAGATACGCAGTATTTT,CASRAWTVLTDTQYF
NA,TRBV6-5,NA,TRBJ1-3,TGTGCCAGCAGTCCCCGACAGTACTCTGGAAACACCATATATTTT,CASSPRQYSGNTIYF
NA,TRBV27,NA,TRBJ2-7,TGTGCCAGCAGTCCGAGACCAGGATACGAGCAGTACTTC,CASSPRPGYEQYF
NA,TRBV7-9,NA,TRBJ2-3,TGTGCCAGCAGCTTAGCGGGGGGCCCCTCTCGAGATACGCAGTATTTT,CASSLAGGPSRDTQYF
NA,TRBV4-1,NA,TRBJ1-1,TGCGCCAGCAGCCAAGAAGGTCCGAAAAAAGGAGCCGAGAACACTGAAGCTTTCTTT,CASSQEGPKKGAENTEAFF
TRBD1,TRBV7-9,NA,TRBJ1-1,TGTGCCAGCTCGGGACAGGGAAATACTGAAGCTTTCTTT,CASSGQGNTEAFF
NA,TRBV6-1,NA,TRBJ1-2,TGTGCCAGCAGTGAAACAGGGATAAATGGCTACACCTTC,CASSETGINGYTF
NA,TRBV20-1,once,TRBJ2-7,TGCAGTGCCAAAGGGCTGTACGAGCAGTACTTC,CSAKGLYEQYF
NA,TRBV7-2,NA,TRBJ2-7,TGTGCCAGCAGCTTTAGGGGCTACGAGCAGTACTTC,CASSFRGYEQYF
NA,TRBV7-9,NA,TRBJ2-7,TGTGCCAGCAGCCTCAGTCCCAGGGTATACGAGCAGTACTTC,CASSLSPRVYEQYF
NA,TRBV11-1,few,TRBJ2-5,TGTGCCAGCAGCTCTAGAGGGCAGACGATCCAAGAGACCCAGTACTTC,CASSSRGQTIQETQYF
NA,TRBV10-3,NA,TRBJ2-1,TGTGCCATCAGTGATTATGAGAGGGCCTATGAGCAGTTCTTC,CAISDYERAYEQFF
NA,TRBV6-4,NA,TRBJ2-7,TGTGCCAGCACTCGAAGGGACACCACCTCCTACGAGCAGTACTTC,CASTRRDTTSYEQYF
TRBD2,TRBV11-3,NA,TRBJ2-5,TGTGCCAGCAGCTTAGCTATAGCGGGGCAAGAGACCCAGTACTTC,CASSLAIAGQETQYF
NA,TRBV11-2,NA,TRBJ2-2,TGTGCCAGCAGCTTACGCCAGAAATACGGGGTACTGAACACCGGGGAGCTGTTTTTT,CASSLRQKYGVLNTGELFF
TRBD1,TRBV7-3,NA,TRBJ2-7,TGTGCCAGCAGCCCGGGACAGGGGGGAGAGCAGTACTTC,CASSPGQGGEQYF
NA,TRBV6-5,NA,TRBJ2-7,TGTGCCAGCAGTTACTCGGGTGTCTCCTACGAGCAGTACTTC,CASSYSGVSYEQYF
TRBD2,TRBV6-4,NA,TRBJ2-7,TGTGCCAGCAGTGAAGATAGCGGGGGTTCCTACGAGCAGTACTTC,CASSEDSGGSYEQYF
NA,TRBV4-2,once,TRBJ2-1,TGTGCCAGCAGCCAAGCTGGTATCGGCTCCTACAATGAGCAGTTCTTC,CASSQAGIGSYNEQFF
TRBD1,TRBV27,NA,TRBJ1-1,TGTGCCAGCAGAAGGACAGGAAGGGCTGAAGCTTTCTTT,CASRRTGRAEAFF
NA,TRBV9,once,TRBJ2-3,TGTGCCAGCAGCACTTGGACCCGATTAATGGATACGCAGTATTTT,CASSTWTRLMDTQYF
NA,TRBV5-1,NA,TRBJ1-1,TGCGCCAGCAGCTTGTCGGACACTGAAGCTTTCTTT,CASSLSDTEAFF
NA,TRBV5-5,NA,TRBJ2-5,TGTGCCAGCAGCTTGGTCGGAGAGACCCAGTACTTC,CASSLVGETQYF
NA,TRBV6-6,NA,TRBJ1-5,TGTGCCAGCAGCCCGGATGGTTATAGCAATCAGCCCCAGCATTTT,CASSPDGYSNQPQHF
TRBD1,TRBV4-1,few,TRBJ2-2,TGCGCCAGCAGCCAGGTTCAGGGGGCCACCGGGGAGCTGTTTTTT,CASSQVQGATGELFF
NA,TRBV6-6,NA,TRBJ1-2,TGTGCCAGCAGGGAGAAGGGATACCTCTGCTTC,CASREKGYLCF
NA,TRBV9,NA,TRBJ1-2,TGTGCCAGCAGCAGACAACCCGAATCGAAGCTATTGGACACCTTC,CASSRQPESKLLDTF
NA,TRBV6-1,NA,TRBJ1-2,TGTGCCAGCAGTCATCCTAGAGAAAACTATGGCTACACCTTC,CASSHPRENYGYTF
NA,TRBV10-3,NA,TRBJ2-2,TGTGCCATCAGTGAGTCCGCTTGGCAGGGGTCAAACACCGGGGAGCTGTTTTTT,CAISESAWQGSNTGELFF
TRBD1,TRBV5-6,NA,TRBJ1-2,TGTGCCAGCAGCTTGGGACAGGGGTTCTATGGCTACACCTTC,CASSLGQGFYGYTF
TRBD2,TRBV5-8,NA,TRBJ2-1,TGTGCCAGCAGCTTAACGGGGGGGCCCAATGAGCAGTTCTTC,CASSLTGGPNEQFF
NA,TRBV5-1,NA,TRBJ2-5,TGCGCCAGCAGTCCCACCAGAGGAAGCATCGAAGAGACCCAGTACTTC,CASSPTRGSIEETQYF